The 22 T cell receptor beta chains below all came from one sample that was sequenced in a study of cytomegalovirus exposure and HLA in healthy donors. The PCR was carried out with 60 Vbeta primers and 13 Jbeta primers. Sequencing was performed with immunoSEQ multiplex PCR; in TCRdb, only in-frame clones are kept and a portion is missing. This table has about 170,000 clones, about 73% appearing once. Sequencing input: PBMCs. The receptors originated from a woman aged 45-60 years in good health and CMV-seropositive.

Only one count was recorded for this clone. The chain combines TRBV30 with TRBJ1-4; 9 bases are a match to TRBD1. V shed 1 base, J shed 5 bases, and the junction held 2 bases outside the gene matches. Per the germline V gene, CDR1 is GTSNPN and CDR2 is SVGIG (reference sequence). CDR3 length equals 14 residues. Here the CDR3 reads CAWSEGQGNEKLFF. DNA for the CDR3: TGTGCCTGGAGTGAGGGACAGGGAAATGAAAAACTGTTTTTT.

CDR3 loop: CASSRGPQETQYF. In DNA, the CDR3 is TGTGCCAGCAGTAGGGGCCCCCAAGAGACCCAGTACTTC. V and J are TRBV2 and TRBJ2-5; TRBD1 might be the D (5 bases). V dropped 5 bases and J dropped 1 base, with 8 bases sitting between them. This CDR3 has 13 residues. The germline CDR1 and CDR2 sequences are SNHLY and FYNNEI.

The chain is built from TRBV1 and TRBJ2-5; the table names TRBD2, a call not compared with the DNA. TRBV1 is a pseudogene segment. The CDR3 totals 15 residues. CDR3 amino acids: CTSSQGLAGIETQYF. DNA for the CDR3: TGCACCAGCAGCCAAGGGCTAGCGGGGATAGAGACCCAGTACTTC.

V gene TRBV11-2 combines with J gene TRBJ2-2; 9 nucleotides line up with TRBD2. V gave up 3 bases and J gave up 9 bases; unmatched junction bases: 2. CDR3 length: 13 residues. Per the germline V gene, CDR1 is SGHAT and CDR2 is FQNNGV. DNA for the CDR3: TGTGCCAGCAGCTTTGGACTAGCGAGGGAGCTGTTTTTT. Its protein is CASSFGLARELFF. Filled out from reference TRBV11-2 and TRBJ2-2, the complete variable domain reads EAGVAQSPRYKIIEKRQSVAFWCNPISGHATLYWYQQILGQGPKLLIQFQNNGVVDDSQLPKDRFSAERLKGVDSTLKIQPAKLEDSAVYLCASSFGLARELFFGEGSRLTVL.

The V and J genes are TRBV7-9 and TRBJ1-5; 10 nucleotides line up with TRBD1. The germline V gene has CDR1 SEHNR and CDR2 FQNEAQ (reference sequence). The CDR3 covers 15 residues. V dropped 5 bases and J dropped 7; count of bases not matched to a gene: 8. CDR3 sequence reads: CASSPEGQGRQPQHF. CDR3 coding DNA: TGTGCCAGCAGCCCCGAGGGACAGGGGAGACAGCCCCAGCATTTT.

The chain recombines TRBV30 with TRBJ1-1, with D uncertain. Trimming took off 2 bases at V and 5 bases at J, with 3 bases between the two ends. The CDR3 has 10 amino acids. Per germline, CDR1 GTSNPN and CDR2 SVGIG (reference sequence). The CDR3 region is CAWSPTEAFF. The CDR3 DNA reads TGTGCCTGGAGTCCGACTGAAGCTTTCTTT. Drawing the rest from reference TRBV30 and TRBJ1-1, the complete variable domain is SQTIHQWPATLVQPVGSPLSLECTVEGTSNPNLYWYRQAAGRGLQLLFYSVGIGQISSEVPQNLSASRPQDRQFILSSKKLLLSDSGFYLCAWSPTEAFFGQGTRLTVV.

The chain combines TRBV30 with TRBJ2-7, with D hard to call. The V end was cut by 3 bases, the J end by 1 base, with 10 bases between. Germline loops: CDR1 GTSNPN, CDR2 SVGIG (reference sequence). The CDR3 length is 13 residues. This CDR3 is CAWRLDGSYEQYF. CDR3 in DNA: TGTGCCTGGAGACTCGACGGGTCCTACGAGCAGTACTTC.

The genes are TRBV12-5 and TRBJ2-7, with 7 bases aligning to TRBD1. Germline assignment: CDR1 LGHNT and CDR2 FRNRAP. The CDR3 has 15 residues. J lost 4 bases, V lost 1 base, and 7 bases had no gene match. CDR3 sequence (DNA): TGTGCTAGTGGTTTGGATATCAGGGGGAAATACGAGCAGTACTTC. Translated, it gives CASGLDIRGKYEQYF.

The chain joins TRBV7-9 to TRBJ2-2, with D unclear. The ends were cut back, 2 bases at V and 1 base at J, with 5 bases in the middle. This CDR3 has 14 amino acids. Germline assignment: CDR1 SEHNR and CDR2 FQNEAQ (reference sequence). The CDR3 is CASSLLRNTGELFF. The CDR3, as DNA: TGTGCCAGCAGCTTACTGCGGAACACCGGGGAGCTGTTTTTT. The whole variable domain, remainder taken from reference TRBV7-9 and TRBJ2-2, is DTGVSQNPRHKITKRGQNVTFRCDPISEHNRLYWYRQTLGQGPEFLTYFQNEAQLEKSRLLSDRFSAERPKGSFSTLEIQRTEQGDSAMYLCASSLLRNTGELFFGEGSRLTVL.

The chain links TRBV5-1 to TRBJ1-6; 7 nucleotides line up with TRBD1. The CDR3 totals 14 residues. Germline lookup yields CDR1 SGHRS and CDR2 YFSETQ. V lost 3 bases, J lost 10 bases, and 7 bases stayed unmatched. CDR3 protein: CASSWDSRSSPLHF. CDR3 nucleotides: TGCGCCAGCAGCTGGGACAGTCGAAGCTCACCCCTCCACTTT.

This clone came up many times. The rearrangement joins TRBV7-9 to TRBJ2-7, with 7 bases fitting TRBD1. This CDR3 region has 16 residues. Germline V gives CDR1 SEHNR, CDR2 FQNEAQ (reference sequence). J lost 3 bases, V lost 2 bases, and 10 bases had no gene match. The CDR3 DNA sequence: TGTGCCAGCAGCTTAACCCCCGGGACAGCCATCTACGAGCAGTACTTC. Its protein product is CASSLTPGTAIYEQYF.

This chain links TRBV5-1 with TRBJ1-5; D possibly corresponds to TRBD1 (6 bases). Per germline, CDR1 SGHRS and CDR2 YFSETQ. The CDR3 consists of 15 residues. With 5 bases removed from V and 1 base from J, the gap between germline ends came to 13 bases. The CDR3 nucleotides are TGCGCCAGCAGTCCTCGAGGGGGAAGCAATCAGCCCCAGCATTTT. Amino acids: CASSPRGGSNQPQHF. Looking up the rest from reference TRBV5-1 and TRBJ1-5 gives the full variable domain: KAGVTQTPRYLIKTRGQQVTLSCSPISGHRSVSWYQQTPGQGLQFLFEYFSETQRNKGNFPGRFSGRQFSNSRSEMNVSTLELGDSALYLCASSPRGGSNQPQHFGDGTRLSIL.

This chain uses TRBV7-7 with TRBJ2-2, with TRBD2 matching 7 bases. CDR3 length: 14 amino acids. Germline loops: CDR1 SSHAT, CDR2 FNYEAQ (reference sequence). Trimming at V came to 4 bases and at J to 6 bases, leaving 5 bases not matched to a gene. This CDR3 is CASSSASGSGELFF. The CDR3 DNA is TGTGCCAGCAGCTCCGCTAGCGGTTCCGGGGAGCTGTTTTTT.

The genes are TRBV9 and TRBJ2-3; weak D call: TRBD2 (5 bases). Germline lookup yields CDR1 SGDLS and CDR2 YYNGEE. V was clipped by 3 bases and J by 7 bases, with 15 bases between them. CDR3 length equals 14 residues. CDR3 sequence reads: CASSATDFTNTQYF. The CDR3 region has the DNA TGTGCCAGCAGCGCTACGGACTTTACAAATACGCAGTATTTT. Filled out from reference TRBV9 and TRBJ2-3, the complete variable domain reads DSGVTQTPKHLITATGQRVTLRCSPRSGDLSVYWYQQSLDQGLQFLIQYYNGEERAKGNILERFSAQQFPDLHSELNLSSLELGDSALYFCASSATDFTNTQYFGPGTRLTVL.

This sequence joins TRBV30 and TRBJ1-2; D remains ambiguous. The CDR3 consists of 14 residues. V lost 0 bases to trimming and J lost 5 bases, with 13 bases between them. Germline-derived CDR1 and CDR2 are GTSNPN and SVGIG (reference sequence). In DNA, the CDR3 is TGTGCCTGGAGTGTACAACTAGTTGATTATGGCTACACCTTC. Translation: CAWSVQLVDYGYTF.

This clone was observed a few times. The V call is TRBV2, the J call TRBJ2-2, with 14 nucleotides matching TRBD2. This CDR3 is built from 16 residues. In germline, CDR1 is SNHLY, CDR2 FYNNEI. V lost 6 bases to trimming and J lost 4 bases; unmatched junction nucleotides: 4. In nucleotides, the CDR3 is TGTGCCAGCAGGAAGGGACTAGCGGGGGTCACCGGGGAGCTGTTTTTT. It specifies CASRKGLAGVTGELFF. The full variable domain, with the rest looked up from reference TRBV2 and TRBJ2-2, is EPEVTQTPSHQVTQMGQEVILRCVPISNHLYFYWYRQILGQKVEFLVSFYNNEISEKSEIFDDQFSVERPDGSNFTLKIRSTKLEDSAMYFCASRKGLAGVTGELFFGEGSRLTVL.

The gene calls are TRBV12-5 and TRBJ1-5, with 8 nucleotides matching TRBD1. Germline assignment: CDR1 LGHNT and CDR2 FRNRAP. The junction had 8 bases not matched to a gene; V was cut back by 1 base and J by 0 bases. This CDR3 spans 18 amino acids. The CDR3, as DNA: TGTGCTAGTGGTTTGGAGGTGGGGACAGGTTATAGCAATCAGCCCCAGCATTTT. This gives the protein CASGLEVGTGYSNQPQHF.

The CDR3 DNA follows: TGTGCCAGCAGCTTAGATCGTCCAGGTTTAGAGACCCAGTACTTC. This sequence encodes CASSLDRPGLETQYF. The V call is TRBV11-2, the J call TRBJ2-5; D unresolved. CDR3 length equals 15 residues. Trimming cost V 0 bases and J 4 bases, with 12 bases left between them. CDR1 and CDR2 (germline): SGHAT, FQNNGV.

The J gene is TRBJ1-5, the V gene TRBV5-1; possibly TRBD1 for D (6 bases). Deletions cut 3 bases from V and 3 bases from J, with 10 bases between. This CDR3 spans 14 amino acids. CDR1 SGHRS and CDR2 YFSETQ come from the germline V gene. CDR3 coding DNA: TGCGCCAGCAGCTCCGGACAGTACAATCAGCCCCAGCATTTT. Translated: CASSSGQYNQPQHF.

This clone was counted only a few times. The CDR3 DNA reads as TGTGCCAGCAGTTACGGCAGGGAACGGGTGAATCAGCCCCAGCATTTT. This gives the protein CASSYGRERVNQPQHF. V and J are TRBV6-6 and TRBJ1-5, with D tentatively TRBD1 (5 bases). V was pared by 2 bases and J by 4 bases, with 15 bases between. This CDR3 region has 16 residues. Germline lookup yields CDR1 MNHNY and CDR2 SVGAGI (reference sequence).

The chain links TRBV5-6 to TRBJ1-6, with 7 bases fitting TRBD1. The CDR3 length is 15 residues. Per the germline V gene, CDR1 is SGHDT and CDR2 is YYEEEE. Trimming took 0 bases from V and 14 from J; bases not matched to a gene: 11. CDR3 protein: CASSLGRTGSMALHF. The DNA of the CDR3 is TGTGCCAGCAGCTTGGGACGGACAGGTTCAATGGCCCTCCACTTT.

The chain couples TRBV29-1 to TRBJ1-3; D possibly corresponds to TRBD1 (5 bases). V lost 3 bases to trimming and J lost 0 bases, with 6 bases between them. Looked up from germline, CDR1 is SQVTM and CDR2 is ANQGSEA. This CDR3 spans 13 amino acids. The CDR3 coding sequence is TGCAGCGTTGAGGGGGGCTCTGGAAACACCATATATTTT. Amino acids: CSVEGGSGNTIYF.